This TCR beta chain came from a study of T cells after yellow fever vaccination. Study-wide background: In the case of low-cell-number fractions, SMART-Seq v4 Ultra Low Input was used for preparation. Regarding the study as a whole: Detected again after the booster were most primary-vaccination clones, at 96% CD4 and approximately 90% CD8. A secondary response was less intense yet reached its peak sooner, at day 5 versus 15. Contaminants from the bulk population, in the form of abundant clonotypes, could be found in FACS-sorted repertoires.

The V gene's germline CDR1 is SGHTA and CDR2 FQGTGA. The CDR3 consists of 16 residues. Losses at the gene ends were 2 bases for V and 1 base for J; bases not matched to a gene: 4. TCRdb re-called the 5' RACE reads through MiXCR, storing one row per CDR3 protein. The data contain some 49,000 distinct CDR3 sequences, over 5.5% of them singletons. The sequence came from a young man who received the YFV17D yellow fever vaccine. This chain uses TRBV7-3 with TRBJ2-2; TRBD2 agrees at 7 bases. Sequenced material: PBMCs, either bulk or a sorted T-cell subset (CD4+, CD8+, memory, or dextramer-sorted; not recorded which), taken 45 days after the yellow fever booster vaccination. The CDR3 loop is CASSLDRGRNTGELFF. The CDR3 nucleotides read TGTGCCAGCAGCTTAGATCGCGGGAGGAACACCGGGGAGCTGTTTTTT.